These T cell receptor beta chains were read from a single sample in a study of long-term antiretroviral therapy in people with HIV. The protocol was immunoSEQ multiplex PCR, while the TCRdb copy is restricted to in-frame clones and leaves out a portion. The table includes 15,000 to 20,000 clones, approximately 88% detected once. The input for sequencing was unsorted PBMCs, taken 0.9 years after starting antiretroviral therapy. These receptors were taken from a man aged 18 to 29 with HIV. CDR3s include the opening cysteine and the closing phenylalanine or tryptophan. The D gene is left open where the match is weak. Some rows mark clone size as missing; the rest say once, few, many or name a class of expanded clone.

D gene	clone size	CDR3 length	J gene	V gene	CDR3 DNA	CDR3 protein
-	-	13	TRBJ2-7	TRBV19	TGTGCCAGTAGTATTACCTCTGTCTACGAGCAGTACTTC	CASSITSVYEQYF
TRBD2	-	16	TRBJ2-3	TRBV7-3	TGTGCCAGCAGCTTAAACGCGGGGGGATTCACAGATACGCAGTATTTT	CASSLNAGGFTDTQYF
-	-	17	TRBJ2-1	TRBV11-1	TGTGCCAGCAGCTTAGGGTCTTTTGTAAACGGGTACAATGAGCAGTTCTTC	CASSLGSFVNGYNEQFF
-	few	11	TRBJ1-1	TRBV2	TGTGCCAGCGCGTCTGGAGCTGAAGCTTTCTTT	CASASGAEAFF
TRBD2	-	15	TRBJ2-5	TRBV7-6	TGTGCCAGCAGCTTACGTCCAGCGGGGGGAGAGACCCAGTACTTC	CASSLRPAGGETQYF
-	-	15	TRBJ2-5	TRBV29-1	TGCAGCGTTGAAGATCTGGGTGGGCTAGCGAAGACCCAGTACTTC	CSVEDLGGLAKTQYF
-	-	15	TRBJ2-3	TRBV5-1	TGCGCCAGCAGCACCCGGACAGTTGTCACAGATACGCAGTATTTT	CASSTRTVVTDTQYF
-	-	14	TRBJ2-5	TRBV5-1	TGCGCCAGCAGCTTCGAGCGGACAGAAGAGACCCAGTACTTC	CASSFERTEETQYF
-	-	16	TRBJ2-4	TRBV6-5	TGTGCCAGCAGTTCCGCCCCGTTTGCGGCCAAAAACATTCAGTACTTC	CASSSAPFAAKNIQYF
TRBD1	-	16	TRBJ1-6	TRBV9	TGTGCCAGCAGCCTCCCGGGACAGCATTTCGATTCACCCCTCCACTTT	CASSLPGQHFDSPLHF
-	-	14	TRBJ2-5	TRBV6-6	TGTGCCAGCAGTTACCGAGGTCTTGAGGAGACCCAGTACTTC	CASSYRGLEETQYF
-	-	15	TRBJ1-1	TRBV6-6	TGTGCCAGCAGTTACTCGACGGGAGATGGCACTGAAGCTTTCTTT	CASSYSTGDGTEAFF
-	-	13	TRBJ1-1	TRBV18	TGTGCCAGCTCACTTCAGGCTAACACTGAAGCTTTCTTT	CASSLQANTEAFF
-	-	13	TRBJ1-3	TRBV9	TGTGCCAGCAGTGGACTTTCTGGAAACACCATATATTTT	CASSGLSGNTIYF
TRBD1	-	14	TRBJ1-2	TRBV5-6	TGTGCCAGCAGAGCGGGGACAGTTCCTTATGGCTACACCTTC	CASRAGTVPYGYTF
-	-	11	TRBJ2-1	TRBV5-8	TGTGCCAGCAGCGTGGCAGTGGAGCAGTTCTTC	CASSVAVEQFF
-	once	16	TRBJ2-3	TRBV9	TGTGCCAGCAGCGTAGGAAAACGGGACAGCACAGATACGCAGTATTTT	CASSVGKRDSTDTQYF
TRBD1	-	14	TRBJ1-2	TRBV5-5	TGTGCCAGCAGCTTGAAGGGGGCAGACTATGGCTACACCTTC	CASSLKGADYGYTF
-	-	15	TRBJ2-2	TRBV11-2	TGTGCCAGCAGCTTTGGTCCAGAGACGTACGGGGAGCTGTTTTTT	CASSFGPETYGELFF
-	-	14	TRBJ2-5	TRBV5-4	TGTGCCAGCAGCGACGTCGGTGGTTGGGAGACCCAGTACTTC	CASSDVGGWETQYF
-	-	15	TRBJ2-5	TRBV7-7	TGTGCTAGCAGCTCCATACCCGGGACACAAGAGACCCAGTACTTC	CASSSIPGTQETQYF
TRBD1	-	14	TRBJ2-1	TRBV6-1	TGTGCCAGCAGACCGGGACAGGGGTTTAATGAGCAGTTCTTC	CASRPGQGFNEQFF
-	-	12	TRBJ1-1	TRBV21-1	TGTGCCAGCAGCAAAGGATCGGGAATAGCTTTCTTT	CASSKGSGIAFF
TRBD1	-	15	TRBJ1-4	TRBV15	TGTGCCACCAGCAGGGAAGGGGGCGCTTCTGAGAAACTGTTTTTT	CATSREGGASEKLFF
TRBD1	-	14	TRBJ1-2	TRBV4-1	TGCGCCAGCAGCCAAGGGGACAGTCCCTATGGCTACACCTTC	CASSQGDSPYGYTF
-	-	19	TRBJ1-5	TRBV15	TGTGCCACCAGCAGGTTCGCCTCGACAACATCTTATAGCAATCAGCCCCAGCATTTT	CATSRFASTTSYSNQPQHF
-	-	14	TRBJ1-4	TRBV5-8	TGTGCCAGCAGCTTGACAGGGTTATCTGAAAAACTGTTTTTT	CASSLTGLSEKLFF
-	once	15	TRBJ1-6	TRBV30	TGTGCCTGGAGTTCTGGGGGGGCTAAAGATTCACCCCTCCACTTT	CAWSSGGAKDSPLHF
TRBD1	-	15	TRBJ2-7	TRBV5-1	TGCGCCAGCAGCTTGTATTGGACAGGGGAATACGAGCAGTACTTC	CASSLYWTGEYEQYF
-	-	16	TRBJ2-7	TRBV11-2	TGTGCCAGCAGCTTCAGTATGACTGGGGGAGCCTACGAGCAGTACTTC	CASSFSMTGGAYEQYF